This is a list of T cell receptor beta chains from one sample in a study of control samples from healthy donors and cancer patients. The table came from immunoSEQ multiplex PCR; TCRdb's copy has only in-frame clones and leaves some out. This sample has 69,000 or so clones, with about 94% found just once. Sequencing was performed on blood. The source of these receptors is a woman in her 30s in good health. Both conserved end residues are part of each CDR3. The D gene is left open where the match is weak. Only some rows state a clone size, as once, few, many or a class for expanded clones.

TRBJ1-1	TRBV11-2	-	-	TGTGCCAGCAGCTCATACAGCACCAACACTGAAGCTTTCTTT	CASSSYSTNTEAFF
TRBJ1-4	TRBV6-6	-	-	TGTGCCAGCAGTGGAACAGGGAAAAAACTGTTTTTT	CASSGTGKKLFF
TRBJ1-1	TRBV18	-	-	TGTGCCAGCTCACAAGGGGTGGACACTGAAGCTTTCTTT	CASSQGVDTEAFF
TRBJ1-5	TRBV6-2/TRBV6-3	-	-	TGTGCCAGCAGCAAAGGGGGAGCCCAGAGTTATAGCAATCAGCCCCAGCATTTT	CASSKGGAQSYSNQPQHF
TRBJ1-2	TRBV3-1/TRBV3-2	-	-	TGTGCCAGCAGCCAAGCGCCAGCCTCTAACTATGGCTACACCTTC	CASSQAPASNYGYTF
TRBJ1-6	TRBV3-1/TRBV3-2	-	-	TGTGCCAGCAGCCCCGAGTCGGGGGAAGGATCACCCCTCCACTTT	CASSPESGEGSPLHF
TRBJ2-3	TRBV2	TRBD2	-	TGTGCCAGCAGAACTTCTAGCGGGGGGGCCAAGCAGTATTTT	CASRTSSGGAKQYF
TRBJ1-6	TRBV5-4	-	-	TGTGCCAGCAGCTTGGGCGGGGCTTATAATTCACCCCTCCACTTT	CASSLGGAYNSPLHF
TRBJ1-1	TRBV3-1/TRBV3-2	-	-	TGTGCCAGCAGCCAAGCTAGTCGTATGAACACTGAAGCTTTCTTT	CASSQASRMNTEAFF
TRBJ2-3	TRBV15	TRBD1	-	TGTGCCACCAGCAGAGATCGGGACAGGGGCTTGGATACGCAGTATTTT	CATSRDRDRGLDTQYF
TRBJ1-2	TRBV6-5	-	-	TGTGCCAGCAGTTACAACCGGCGGGGAGGGCATGGCTACACCTTC	CASSYNRRGGHGYTF
TRBJ2-1	TRBV2	TRBD2	-	TGTGCCAGCAGTTCCGGGACTAGCGGGGCAAATGAGCAGTTCTTC	CASSSGTSGANEQFF
TRBJ2-1	TRBV5-1	TRBD1	-	TGCGCCAGCAGCCGACTCCCGGGACAGGAACACAATGAGCAGTTCTTC	CASSRLPGQEHNEQFF
TRBJ2-3	TRBV7-2	TRBD2	-	TGTGCCAGCAGCCGCGAGTGGCGGGGGGGCCGGGATACGCAGTATTTT	CASSREWRGGRDTQYF
TRBJ1-1	TRBV28	-	-	TGTGCCAGCAGTTTGTTGCCAGGGAAGATGAACACTGAAGCTTTCTTT	CASSLLPGKMNTEAFF
TRBJ2-3	TRBV27	-	-	TGTGCCAGCAGTTTTAGGGCCACCGGCGGTGCAGATACGCAGTATTTT	CASSFRATGGADTQYF
TRBJ2-2	TRBV5-1	TRBD2	-	TGCGCCAGCAGCGCGGGACTAGCGGGGGGGAACACCGGGGAGCTGTTTTTT	CASSAGLAGGNTGELFF
TRBJ1-2	TRBV12-3/TRBV12-4	-	once	TGTGCCAGCAGACCCACCCTTGGGACAGGCTACACCTTC	CASRPTLGTGYTF
TRBJ1-1	TRBV2	-	-	TGTGCCAGCAAGGCACCAGGGATGAACACTGAAGCTTTCTTT	CASKAPGMNTEAFF